The 20 T cell receptor beta chains reported below all come from one sample, sequenced in a study of OX40 agonist ivuxolimab in advanced cancers. Profiled with immunoSEQ multiplex PCR; TCRdb holds only in-frame clones, not every one. Here the sample spans approximately 54,000 clones, more than 85% being singletons. The sequencing here drew on CD4+ or CD8+ T cells sorted from blood, taken in a trial of the OX40 agonist ivuxolimab. These receptors were taken from an adult with an advanced solid tumor such as melanoma, head and neck, liver or kidney cancer.

This clone was observed once. The chain is built from TRBV7-6 and TRBJ2-3, with a tentative D call TRBD2 (6 bases). The V gene's germline CDR1 is SGHVS and CDR2 FNYEAQ. The CDR3 runs 16 residues. Trimming cost V 0 bases and J 2 bases, with 12 bases left between them. The CDR3 nucleotides read TGTGCCAGCAGCTTAGCTTCGGCGGGGTCCACAGATACGCAGTATTTT. Residues: CASSLASAGSTDTQYF.

The chain employs TRBV29-1 and TRBJ1-3; D gene ambiguous. The V end was cut by 0 bases, the J end by 0 bases, with 12 bases between. Per the germline V gene, CDR1 is SQVTM and CDR2 is ANQGSEA. The CDR3 has 16 amino acids. CDR3: CSVEELYGRSGNTIYF. For the CDR3, the DNA is TGCAGCGTTGAAGAGTTGTACGGCCGCTCTGGAAACACCATATATTTT.

The rearrangement links TRBV4-3 to TRBJ1-2; TRBD1 is a possible D gene (6 bases). Trimming left V 4 bases short and J 4 bases short, with 16 bases between. The CDR3 loop spans 15 amino acids. Germline lookup yields CDR1 LGHNA and CDR2 YSLEER. CDR3 bases: TGCGCCAGCAGCCCTACTCAGGGGTATAGCTATGGCTACACCTTC. It is translated as CASSPTQGYSYGYTF.

This rearrangement joins TRBV28 to TRBJ1-1; tentatively, D is TRBD1 (6 bases). This CDR3 has 14 residues. Germline CDR1 is MDHEN and CDR2 is SYDVKM. V was pared by 5 bases and J by 6 bases, with 16 bases between. CDR3 bases: TGTGCCAGCAGTCCCCGGGGGGGCAGGGCTGAAGCTTTCTTT. Protein: CASSPRGGRAEAFF.

The rearrangement joins TRBV28 to TRBJ2-3; D not certain. Germline V gene data show CDR1 as MDHEN and CDR2 as SYDVKM. The germline V and J ends were trimmed by 3 bases and 2 bases, with 0 bases remaining between them. The CDR3 consists of 11 residues. The CDR3 protein is CASSFTDTQYF. The CDR3 nucleotides are TGTGCCAGCAGTTTCACAGATACGCAGTATTTT.

This clone has just a few counts. This chain uses TRBV2 with TRBJ1-6; no reliable D call. Trimming pared 1 base from V and 7 bases from J, leaving 5 bases between. Germline CDR1 and CDR2: SNHLY and FYNNEI. The CDR3 consists of 13 residues. CDR3 sequence: CASSEVGNSPLHF. CDR3 bases: TGTGCCAGCAGTGAAGTCGGGAATTCACCCCTCCACTTT.

This clone has only one observation. The rearrangement links TRBV19 to TRBJ1-2; D gene uncertain. Trimming took off 5 bases at V and 4 bases at J, with 8 bases between the two ends. The CDR3 is 12 residues long. The germline CDR1 and CDR2 sequences are LNHDA and SQIVND (reference sequence). Here the CDR3 DNA reads TGTGCCAGTAGTGAAGGGCTCTATGGCTACACCTTC. It yields the protein CASSEGLYGYTF.

This chain uses TRBV5-8 with TRBJ2-3; 9 bases fit TRBD2. Trimming removed 0 bases from V and 1 base from J; junction bases left unmatched: 9. The CDR3 length is 18 residues. Germline values: CDR1 SGHTS, CDR2 YDEGEE. CDR3 nucleotides: TGTGCCAGCAGCTTGGCCCGGGGACTAGCATACCGCACAGATACGCAGTATTTT. Residues: CASSLARGLAYRTDTQYF.

The CDR3 loop is CASRPLANYGYTF. Written as DNA, the CDR3 is TGTGCCAGCAGGCCTCTAGCTAACTATGGCTACACCTTC. J is TRBJ1-2 and V is TRBV7-9; D call uncertain. V was pared by 6 bases and J by 0 bases, with 8 bases between. The germline CDR1 and CDR2 sequences are SEHNR and FQNEAQ (reference sequence). The CDR3 is made up of 13 amino acids.

The chain carries TRBV27 and TRBJ1-5; a possible D gene is TRBD1 (5 bases). With 6 bases removed from V and 3 bases from J, the gap between germline ends came to 12 bases. The CDR3 has 14 residues. Germline CDR1 is MNHEY and CDR2 is SMNVEV (reference sequence). This CDR3 reads CASRAGISNQPQHF. CDR3 DNA sequence: TGTGCCAGCAGGGCAGGGATCTCCAATCAGCCCCAGCATTTT.

The chain carries TRBV5-5 and TRBJ1-1; D call uncertain. There are 12 residues in the CDR3. The V end was cut by 7 bases, the J end by 0 bases, with 7 bases between. The germline V gene encodes CDR1 SGHKS and CDR2 YYEKEE (reference sequence). The CDR3 nucleotides read TGTGCCAGCTCGCCGATGAACACTGAAGCTTTCTTT. Translation gives CASSPMNTEAFF.

This clone was counted a single time. The rearrangement uses TRBV7-2 and TRBJ1-2; TRBD1 is a possible D gene (6 bases). The CDR3 loop spans 15 amino acids. Germline loops: CDR1 SGHTA, CDR2 FQGNSA. The V end was cut by 5 bases, the J end by 2 bases, with 15 bases between. Written as DNA, the CDR3 is TGTGCCAGCAGCCCTGCCGGAGGGGGAAACTATGGCTACACCTTC. Residues: CASSPAGGGNYGYTF.

This rearrangement joins TRBV19 to TRBJ1-1, with a possible D match to TRBD1 (6 bases). V was trimmed by 2 bases and J by 6 bases, leaving 16 bases between them. The CDR3 has 15 amino acids. Germline V gene sequence: CDR1 LNHDA, CDR2 SQIVND (reference sequence). CDR3 in DNA: TGTGCCAGTAGTATATTACAGGGTAAATTCGCTGAAGCTTTCTTT. Protein: CASSILQGKFAEAFF.

The chain links TRBV4-2 to TRBJ1-2; TRBD1 might be the D (5 bases). V lost 1 base and J lost 4, with 16 bases in between. Germline V gene sequence: CDR1 LGHNA, CDR2 YNFKEQ. The CDR3 loop spans 16 amino acids. The chain's CDR3 is CASSQGSQGSPYGYTF. The CDR3, as DNA: TGTGCCAGCAGCCAAGGATCGCAGGGAAGTCCCTATGGCTACACCTTC.

CDR3 region: CASSSRSGPYGYTF. The CDR3 nucleotides read TGTGCCAGCAGTTCACGAAGCGGTCCCTATGGCTACACCTTC. The chain combines TRBV27 with TRBJ1-2, with D unresolved. The CDR3 covers 14 residues. Germline CDR1 MNHEY, CDR2 SMNVEV (reference sequence). V gave up 4 bases and J gave up 4 bases, with 13 bases separating them.

The J gene is TRBJ2-3, the V gene TRBV6-4; TRBD1 aligns across 7 bases. This CDR3 spans 15 amino acids. V was clipped by 4 bases and J by 6 bases; unmatched bases: 10. Per germline, CDR1 MRHNA and CDR2 SNTAGT. CDR3 DNA: TGTGCCAGCAGTGTCTGGGGGACAGACGAGGATACGCAGTATTTT. This sequence encodes CASSVWGTDEDTQYF.

The genes are TRBV4-1 and TRBJ1-4; TRBD1 agrees at 9 bases. V dropped 2 bases and J dropped 3; count of bases not matched to a gene: 4. The CDR3 length is 16 residues. Looked up from germline, CDR1 is MGHRA and CDR2 is YSYEKL. The CDR3 DNA follows: TGCGCCAGCAGCCAAACAGGGGGCTCAGCTAATGAAAAACTGTTTTTT. Protein: CASSQTGGSANEKLFF.

The chain recombines TRBV9 with TRBJ2-1; a weak D match, TRBD1 (6 bases). Germline CDR1 SGDLS, CDR2 YYNGEE. Trimming shortened V by 0 bases and J by 7 bases, and 8 bases separated the two germline ends. This CDR3 is 13 amino acids long. The CDR3 sequence is CASSVDRENEQFF. The CDR3 DNA sequence: TGTGCCAGCAGCGTAGACAGGGAAAATGAGCAGTTCTTC.

The chain joins TRBV7-6 to TRBJ1-3; D is perhaps TRBD1 (6 bases). Germline V lookup: CDR1 SGHVS, CDR2 FNYEAQ. V shed 4 bases and J shed 3 bases, with 16 bases lying between them. The CDR3 is made up of 16 amino acids. This chain's CDR3 is CASSSSQGRDGNTIYF. The CDR3 DNA is TGTGCCAGCAGCTCTTCCCAGGGGCGAGATGGAAACACCATATATTTT. Drawing the rest from reference TRBV7-6 and TRBJ1-3, the complete variable domain is GAGVSQSPRYKVTKRGQDVALRCDPISGHVSLYWYRQALGQGPEFLTYFNYEAQQDKSGLPNDRFSAERPEGSISTLTIQRTEQRDSAMYRCASSSSQGRDGNTIYFGEGSWLTVV.

The V gene is TRBV30, the J gene TRBJ1-1, with TRBD1 matching 9 bases. Unmatched junction bases numbered 3, after V lost 3 bases and J lost 4 bases. The V gene's germline CDR1 is GTSNPN and CDR2 SVGIG (reference sequence). The CDR3 has 13 residues. The CDR3 spells CAWSETGGTEAFF. The DNA of the CDR3 is TGTGCCTGGAGCGAGACAGGGGGCACTGAAGCTTTCTTT.